This TCR beta chain was identified during a study of blood T cell repertoires in COVID-19. Study as a whole: Whether acute or convalescent, the COVID-19 samples came from the United States, Italy and Spain.

Participant ages covered about 18 to 100 years across about two dozen US areas. Grouping used clinical history reported by participants in a survey and questionnaire. Original methodology: Counts of nucleated cells, estimated from reference gene primer amplification, were obtained. Clones were read by immunoSEQ multiplex PCR, and TCRdb kept only the in-frame ones, dropping some. The DNA was the basis for D and trimming; V, J and clone size are from that table. The profile shows about 120,000 clones, roughly 89% of them singletons. Germline trimming cut 0 bases from V and 1 base from J; bases unmatched to any gene: 5. The CDR3 loop spans 16 amino acids. In germline, CDR1 is MGHRA, CDR2 YSYEKL.

This clonotype was sampled from a woman in her twenties or thirties who had recovered from COVID-19. Source material: PBMCs or T cells enriched from blood (not recorded which). V usage is TRBV4-1 and J usage is TRBJ2-7; 8 nucleotides line up with TRBD2. The CDR3 region has the DNA TGCGCCAGCAGCCAAGAGGGAGCGGGGGTTTCCTACGAGCAGTACTTC. Protein: CASSQEGAGVSYEQYF.